This T cell receptor beta chain was recovered during a study of graft-versus-host responses after intestinal transplantation. The CDR3 has 13 residues. With 10 bases removed from V and 6 bases from J, the gap between germline ends came to 16 bases. CDR1 and CDR2 from the germline V gene are LNHDA and SQIVND (reference sequence). Libraries were prepared by immunoSEQ multiplex PCR; TCRdb keeps only in-frame clonotypes and omits some of them. This sample has around 26,000 clones, with approximately 94% found just once. This sequence originates from a human patient who received an intestinal transplant, so some T cells may come from the graft donor. Material: PBMCs, obtained 156 days after intestinal transplant. The rearrangement uses TRBV19 and TRBJ2-1; tentatively, D is TRBD2 (7 bases). The CDR3 sequence is CATFTGGFNEQFF. As DNA, the CDR3 is TGTGCCACCTTTACGGGGGGCTTCAATGAGCAGTTCTTC.